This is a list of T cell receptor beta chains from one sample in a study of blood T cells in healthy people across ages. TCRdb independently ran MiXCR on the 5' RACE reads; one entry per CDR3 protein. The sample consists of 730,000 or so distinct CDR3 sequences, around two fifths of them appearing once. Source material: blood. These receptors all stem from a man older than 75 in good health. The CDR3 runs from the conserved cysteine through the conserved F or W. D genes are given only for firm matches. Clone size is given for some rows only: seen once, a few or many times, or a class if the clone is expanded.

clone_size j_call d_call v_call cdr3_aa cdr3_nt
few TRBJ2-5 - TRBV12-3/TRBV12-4 CASRGGGGLQETQYF TGTGCCAGCAGGGGAGGGGGGGGCTTACAAGAGACCCAGTACTTC
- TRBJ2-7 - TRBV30 CAWSGLSYEQYF TGTGCCTGGAGCGGACTATCCTACGAGCAGTACTTC
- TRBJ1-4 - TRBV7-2 CASSLGGAGATNEKLFF TGTGCCAGCAGCTTAGGAGGGGCGGGGGCAACTAATGAAAAACTGTTTTTT
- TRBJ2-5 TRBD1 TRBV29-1 CSAAQGASETQYF TGCAGCGCTGCACAGGGGGCATCGGAGACCCAGTACTTC
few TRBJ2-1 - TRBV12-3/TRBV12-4 CASSFGPDSYNEQFF TGTGCCAGCAGTTTCGGGCCCGACTCCTACAATGAGCAGTTCTTC
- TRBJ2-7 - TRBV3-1 CASSGIHEQYF TGTGCCAGCAGCGGGATCCACGAGCAGTACTTC
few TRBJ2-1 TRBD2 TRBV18 CASSRSLAGRGEQFF TGTGCCAGCTCACGGAGCTTAGCGGGAAGGGGTGAGCAGTTCTTC
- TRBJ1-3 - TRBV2 CASSDSGLSGNTIYF TGTGCCAGCAGTGACTCTGGGCTCTCTGGAAACACCATATATTTT
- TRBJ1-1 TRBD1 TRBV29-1 CSSGVWGQGINTEAFF TGCAGTAGCGGGGTGTGGGGACAGGGCATAAACACTGAAGCTTTCTTT
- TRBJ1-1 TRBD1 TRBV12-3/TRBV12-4 CASSQNRGNTEAFF TGTGCCAGCAGCCAAAACAGGGGTAACACTGAAGCTTTCTTT
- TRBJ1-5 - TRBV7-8 CASSLSGFGNQPQHF TGTGCCAGCAGCTTGTCGGGGTTTGGTAATCAGCCCCAGCATTTT
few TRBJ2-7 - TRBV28 CASSSPTRTTYEQYF TGTGCCAGCAGTTCCCCCACCCGGACCACCTACGAGCAGTACTTC
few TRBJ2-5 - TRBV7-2 CASSLELAGILPKETQYF TGTGCCAGCAGCTTAGAATTGGCAGGGATATTGCCTAAAGAGACCCAGTACTTC
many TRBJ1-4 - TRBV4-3 CASSAQGATNEKLFF TGCGCCAGCAGCGCGCAGGGTGCAACTAATGAAAAACTGTTTTTT
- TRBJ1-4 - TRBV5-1 CASSPSGGSDEKLFF TGCGCCAGCAGCCCGAGTGGCGGCTCGGATGAAAAACTGTTTTTT
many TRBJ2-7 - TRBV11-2 CASSLAMANYEQYF TGTGCCAGCAGCTTAGCTATGGCCAACTACGAGCAGTACTTC
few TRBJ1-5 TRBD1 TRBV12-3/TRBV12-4 CASTRGGGTSNQPQHF TGTGCCAGCACCCGAGGGGGCGGGACTAGCAATCAGCCCCAGCATTTT
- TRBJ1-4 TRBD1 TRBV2 CASGDRGSTNEKLFF TGTGCCAGCGGGGACAGAGGGAGCACTAATGAAAAACTGTTTTTT